This T cell receptor (beta chain) was obtained from a study of blood T cell repertoires in COVID-19. In the study overall: The origin of the acute and convalescent COVID-19 samples was the United States, Italy and Spain. From T cells, B-cell-depleted T cells, or PBMCs came the material, which was cDNA or gDNA.

V was pared by 2 bases and J by 0 bases, with 4 bases of the junction left unmatched. CDR1 MGHRA and CDR2 YSYEKL come from the germline V gene. This CDR3 contains 16 residues. Followed longitudinally, the Seattle patients had been enrolled during active infection. Per the original methods: Amplification from reference gene primers served as the basis for estimated nucleated cell counts. Repertoires were generated with immunoSEQ multiplex PCR, while TCRdb's copy carries only in-frame clones and drops some. V, J and clone size are taken as reported in that table, and D and trimming were inferred from the DNA itself. The table lists almost 300,000 clones, roughly nine tenths of them singletons.

The V and J genes are TRBV4-1 and TRBJ2-3; 8 nucleotides agree with TRBD2. The clonotype originates from a woman in her 30s with COVID-19, enrolled during active disease. Sequenced input: peripheral blood. The CDR3 DNA is TGCGCCAGCAGCCAATTTAGCGGGGCTAGCACAGATACGCAGTATTTT. It codes for CASSQFSGASTDTQYF.